One TCR beta chain is described in this entry. Antigen specificity is unknown. The data stem from a study of cytomegalovirus exposure and HLA in healthy donors. Study details: Prior work identified 120 million or so unique TCR beta sequences in roughly 190 million T cells.

The PCR used 60 Vbeta and 13 Jbeta primers. Some clones are missing from TCRdb's copy, which holds only in-frame ones; the method was immunoSEQ multiplex PCR. The table lists some 180,000 clones. Study outcomes and limitations: With high specificity and sensitivity, the classifier reportedly diagnosed cytomegalovirus status. Presence/absence comparisons presumed near-even sequencing depth among donors. Most TCRs appeared rarely, but some public TCRs recurred in many donors.

The CDR3 extends over 12 amino acids. Germline CDR1 SGHDT, CDR2 YYEEEE. Trimming left V 3 bases short and J 4 bases short, with 5 bases between. The gene calls are TRBV5-6 and TRBJ1-3; D remains ambiguous. This clonotype was obtained from a man aged 30 to 45 in good health and CMV-seronegative. Sequenced: PBMCs. CDR3 bases: TGTGCCAGCAGCTCGTTCGGAAACACCATATATTTT. Encoded protein: CASSSFGNTIYF.